Below, 32 T cell receptor beta chains from the same sample are listed, as sequenced in a study of tumor-infiltrating lymphocytes in localized non-small cell lung cancer. TCRdb keeps only in-frame clones here, not all; method: immunoSEQ multiplex PCR. Counted here are 21,000 or so clones, just under 75% occurring once; the ten biggest clones make up around 6%. Sequencing was carried out using lung tumor tissue. These receptors originate from a human donor with non-small cell lung cancer.

The CDR3 protein is CATNQAGHITGELFF. CDR3 coding DNA: TGTGCCACTAATCAGGCGGGACACATCACCGGGGAGCTGTTTTTT. This chain connects TRBV6-6 to TRBJ2-2, with D possibly being TRBD1 or TRBD2 (6 bases each). The V end was cut by 10 bases, the J end by 4 bases, with 19 bases between. The CDR3 spans 15 residues. The germline gives CDR1 MNHNY, CDR2 SVGAGI (reference sequence).

The chain employs TRBV11-3 and TRBJ2-1; TRBD1 aligns across 9 bases. V dropped 1 base and J dropped 1; count of bases not matched to a gene: 2. The CDR3 has 16 amino acids. Per the germline V gene, CDR1 is SGHNT and CDR2 is YENEEA. DNA of the CDR3: TGTGCCAGCAGCTTAGGGGGGACAGGGTCCTACAATGAGCAGTTCTTC. The encoded protein is CASSLGGTGSYNEQFF.

The DNA of the CDR3 is TGCAGCGTTGCCGAACAAGAAGAGACCCAGTACTTC. This sequence encodes CSVAEQEETQYF. The chain joins TRBV29-1 to TRBJ2-5; D ambiguous. Germline CDR1 reads SQVTM; CDR2 reads ANQGSEA. This CDR3 has 12 amino acids. Deletions cut 4 bases from V and 3 bases from J, with 9 bases between.

The rearrangement links TRBV6-1 to TRBJ1-2; possible D gene TRBD1, 6 bases. Trimming pared 7 bases from V and 1 base from J, leaving 13 bases between. There are 14 residues in the CDR3. Germline V gene sequence: CDR1 MNHNS, CDR2 SASEGT. The CDR3: CASNTDRNNYGYTF. CDR3 in DNA: TGTGCCAGCAATACGGACAGAAATAACTATGGCTACACCTTC.

The chain has TRBV25-1 and TRBJ2-7; a possible D gene is TRBD2 (6 bases). The CDR3 consists of 13 residues. Trimming removed 4 bases at V and 7 bases at J, with 14 bases between. Germline CDR1 MGHDK, CDR2 SYGVNS. In nucleotides, the CDR3 is TGTGCCAGCAGTGTCGCGGGACGGGGGGAGCAGTACTTC. Its protein is CASSVAGRGEQYF.

The rearrangement links TRBV10-3 to TRBJ2-3; TRBD2 matches 10 bases. V was clipped by 6 bases and J by 2 bases; unmatched bases: 5. The CDR3 loop spans 15 amino acids. CDR1 and CDR2 from the germline V gene are ENHRY and SYGVKD. The CDR3 DNA is TGTGCCATCAGGGCGACTAGCGGGCTCACAGATACGCAGTATTTT. It codes for CAIRATSGLTDTQYF.

The chain has TRBV6-1 and TRBJ1-2, with D possibly matching TRBD1 (6 bases). Germline CDR1 MNHNS, CDR2 SASEGT. The CDR3 consists of 13 residues. V was trimmed by 6 bases and J by 11 bases, leaving 19 bases between them. The CDR3 nucleotides are TGTGCCAGCAGAGCCCGACAGGAGCTAGGATACACCTTC. It encodes CASRARQELGYTF.

This clone was picked up one time. The chain is built from TRBV18 and TRBJ1-1; D is uncertain. The ends were cut back, 1 base at V and 6 bases at J, with 6 bases in the middle. Per germline, CDR1 KGHSH and CDR2 LQKENI. The CDR3 contains 12 residues. DNA of the CDR3: TGTGCCAGCTCACCACTTGGTTCTGAAGCTTTCTTT. It encodes CASSPLGSEAFF.

This clone has a handful of counts. V usage is TRBV7-8 and J usage is TRBJ2-7; 9 bases match TRBD2. With 0 bases clipped from V and 4 bases from J, the junction kept 1 base outside the gene matches. There are 14 residues in the CDR3. CDR1 and CDR2 (germline): SGHVS, FQNEAQ. CDR3 in DNA: TGTGCCAGCAGCTTAGCCCTAGCGGGATACGAGCAGTACTTC. This translates into CASSLALAGYEQYF.

The chain is built from TRBV6-6 and TRBJ1-6, with D uncertain. V lost 7 bases and J lost 5, with 15 bases in between. CDR1 and CDR2 (germline): MNHNY, SVGAGI (reference sequence). This CDR3 has 15 residues. The CDR3 nucleotides read TGTGCCAGCACCTGGGTCCTCAACCATAATTCACCCCTCCACTTT. This gives the protein CASTWVLNHNSPLHF.

This chain connects TRBV7-7 to TRBJ2-2; 11 bases align to TRBD1. The CDR3 length is 15 residues. With 4 bases clipped from V and 6 bases from J, the junction kept 4 bases outside the gene matches. Germline-derived CDR1 and CDR2 are SSHAT and FNYEAQ (reference sequence). CDR3 DNA: TGTGCCAGCAGCTCCCGGGACAGGGGGGCCGGGGAGCTGTTTTTT. Its translation is CASSSRDRGAGELFF. Drawing the rest from reference TRBV7-7 and TRBJ2-2, the complete variable domain is GAGVSQSPRYKVTKRGQDVTLRCDPISSHATLYWYQQALGQGPEFLTYFNYEAQPDKSGLPSDRFSAERPEGSISTLTIQRTEQRDSAMYRCASSSRDRGAGELFFGEGSRLTVL.

The rearrangement joins TRBV7-9 to TRBJ2-2; maybe TRBD2 (6 bases). Germline V gene lookup returns CDR1 SEHNR and CDR2 FQNEAQ (reference sequence). The CDR3 has 15 amino acids. Deletions cut 6 bases from V and 4 bases from J, with 15 bases between. The CDR3 loop reads CASSLTGTLTGELFF. CDR3 DNA: TGTGCCAGCAGTTTAACCGGGACTCTCACCGGGGAGCTGTTTTTT.

The rearrangement uses TRBV7-6 and TRBJ2-7; D is undetermined. Per the germline V gene, CDR1 is SGHVS and CDR2 is FNYEAQ. The CDR3 extends over 16 amino acids. Between the trimmed V and J ends, which lost 5 bases and 0 bases, there was a span of 17 bases. The CDR3 nucleotides are TGTGCCAGCAGCGAGGTGTCGGGTCCGAGCTCCTACGAGCAGTACTTC. The encoded protein is CASSEVSGPSSYEQYF.

CDR3 protein: CASSLGGSNYYEQYF. The CDR3 DNA sequence: TGCGCCAGCAGCCTAGGAGGGTCGAACTACTACGAGCAGTACTTC. This sequence joins TRBV4-3 and TRBJ2-7, with D possibly matching TRBD2 (6 bases). Germline values: CDR1 LGHNA, CDR2 YSLEER. Between the trimmed V and J ends, which lost 4 bases and 3 bases, there was a span of 16 bases. The CDR3 is 15 amino acids.

The chain recombines TRBV10-3 with TRBJ1-2; D gene uncertain. V lost 2 bases and J 6 bases, leaving 13 bases between the germline ends. The germline V gene encodes CDR1 ENHRY and CDR2 SYGVKD. The length of the CDR3 is 14 residues. CDR3 nucleotide sequence: TGTGCCATCAGTGAGGAAGGGCAAAGGGATGGCTACACCTTC. Its translation is CAISEEGQRDGYTF.

V and J are TRBV6-6 and TRBJ2-3; tentative D call: TRBD2 (6 bases). Deletions cut 5 bases from V and 0 bases from J, with 15 bases between. The CDR3 runs 16 residues. Germline values: CDR1 MNHNY, CDR2 SVGAGI (reference sequence). CDR3 amino acids: CASSPGLRVSTDTQYF. CDR3 bases: TGTGCCAGCAGTCCGGGACTTCGCGTTAGCACAGATACGCAGTATTTT.

V gene TRBV30 combines with J gene TRBJ1-4; D is uncertain. CDR1 and CDR2 (germline): GTSNPN, SVGIG (reference sequence). The CDR3 runs 13 residues. V was trimmed by 1 base and J by 8 bases, leaving 11 bases between them. The CDR3, as DNA: TGTGCCTGGAGTGGGGCGGGCGGGGAAAAACTGTTTTTT. It is translated as CAWSGAGGEKLFF.

This clone was detected only a few times. The V and J genes are TRBV4-1 and TRBJ2-3, with 9 positions matching TRBD2. Unmatched junction bases numbered 7, after V lost 1 base and J lost 2 bases. The germline gives CDR1 MGHRA, CDR2 YSYEKL. CDR3 length equals 17 residues. Here the CDR3 reads CASSQGSSGATTDTQYF. The CDR3 DNA follows: TGCGCCAGCAGCCAAGGATCTAGCGGGGCGACCACAGATACGCAGTATTTT.

The rearrangement joins TRBV5-1 to TRBJ2-7, with D perhaps TRBD2 (5 bases). V lost 5 bases, J lost 6 bases, and 15 bases lay in between. Germline loops: CDR1 SGHRS, CDR2 YFSETQ. The CDR3 runs 13 residues. CDR3 DNA: TGCGCCAGCAGTCCGATGGACTCTACCGAGCAGTACTTC. Translating it yields CASSPMDSTEQYF.

This chain joins TRBV25-1 and TRBJ1-1; 7 nucleotides line up with TRBD1. In germline, CDR1 is MGHDK, CDR2 SYGVNS. This CDR3 is 12 amino acids long. The ends lost 3 bases at V and 10 bases at J; junction bases unmatched: 5. CDR3 coding DNA: TGTGCCAGCAGTGAGTCCGACAGGGTAGCTTTCTTT. Residues: CASSESDRVAFF. The variable domain in full, completed from reference TRBV25-1 and TRBJ1-1, reads EADIYQTPRYLVIGTGKKITLECSQTMGHDKMYWYQQDPGMELHLIHYSYGVNSTEKGDLSSESTVSRIRTEHFPLTLESARPSHTSQYLCASSESDRVAFFGQGTRLTVV.

The V call is TRBV7-2, the J call TRBJ2-7; 11 nucleotides align to TRBD1. Trimming removed 4 bases from V and 6 bases from J; junction bases left unmatched: 8. Germline CDR1 is SGHTA and CDR2 is FQGNSA. The CDR3 has 15 amino acids. The CDR3 region has the DNA TGTGCCAGCAGCTCCGGACAGGGGGCCCCCTTCGAGCAGTACTTC. This encodes CASSSGQGAPFEQYF.

This clone was picked up a small number of times. The chain links TRBV6-1 to TRBJ2-7; D unresolved. Germline V lookup: CDR1 MNHNS, CDR2 SASEGT. The CDR3 loop spans 13 amino acids. Trimming pared 9 bases from V and 3 bases from J, leaving 15 bases between. Here the CDR3 DNA reads TGTGCCAGACCAAGGCGGCATAACTACGAGCAGTACTTC. It specifies CARPRRHNYEQYF.

J is TRBJ1-4 and V is TRBV7-9, with no clear D. V shed 3 bases and J shed 5 bases, with 16 bases lying between them. The CDR3 extends over 16 amino acids. Germline lookup yields CDR1 SEHNR and CDR2 FQNEAQ (reference sequence). The CDR3 loop reads CASSLGQGAGNEKLFF. The CDR3 region has the DNA TGTGCCAGCAGCTTGGGTCAAGGTGCCGGGAATGAAAAACTGTTTTTT.

This clone was picked up one time. The chain is built from TRBV4-3 and TRBJ2-4; possible D gene TRBD1, 5 bases. CDR1 LGHNA and CDR2 YSLEER come from the germline V gene. Trimming removed 2 bases at V and 2 bases at J, with 10 bases between. The CDR3 sequence is 15 residues long. CDR3 region: CASSQKAGSKNIQYF. For the CDR3, the DNA is TGCGCCAGCAGCCAAAAGGCAGGGTCCAAAAACATTCAGTACTTC.

V is TRBV6-6 and J is TRBJ1-1; the D is unclear. This CDR3 contains 13 residues. Per germline, CDR1 MNHNY and CDR2 SVGAGI (reference sequence). The ends were cut back, 2 bases at V and 1 base at J, with 5 bases in the middle. CDR3 amino acids: CASSYGSNTEAFF. In DNA, the CDR3 is TGTGCCAGCAGTTACGGGTCGAACACTGAAGCTTTCTTT.

The chain recombines TRBV10-3 with TRBJ1-2, with D hard to call. This CDR3 comprises 15 residues. Trimming took off 2 bases at V and 2 bases at J, with 12 bases between the two ends. Looked up from germline, CDR1 is ENHRY and CDR2 is SYGVKD. The CDR3 is CAISENLVGNYGYTF. In DNA form, the CDR3 reads TGTGCCATCAGTGAGAATCTCGTGGGCAACTATGGCTACACCTTC.

Concerning this clone itself: Likely a read error: the CDR3 ends without its conserved phenylalanine or tryptophan. No DNA is shown, since the ends of the CDR3 on it are uncertain; the CDR3 is the one TCRdb lists. The chain is built from TRBV5-6 and TRBJ1-1; the table's TRBD1 call for D was not verified on the DNA. Germline-derived CDR1 and CDR2 are SGHDT and YYEEEE. The CDR3 length equals 15 residues, ends included. CDR3: CASSLRGTGSPPPAL.

This clone was detected once. This rearrangement joins TRBV6-1 to TRBJ2-1; 9 bases are a match to TRBD1. Per the germline V gene, CDR1 is MNHNS and CDR2 is SASEGT. This CDR3 comprises 14 residues. V trimming: 8 bases; J trimming: 7 bases; junction bases outside the gene matches: 9. DNA for the CDR3: TGTGCCAGCCTAAAACAACAGGGGGCTAATGAGCAGTTCTTC. Translated: CASLKQQGANEQFF.

The chain recombines TRBV4-1 with TRBJ1-1, with a tentative D call TRBD1 (6 bases). The CDR3 totals 17 residues. Trimming took off 7 bases at V and 1 base at J, with 22 bases between the two ends. The germline V gene encodes CDR1 MGHRA and CDR2 YSYEKL. CDR3 sequence reads: CASTVGETGSTNTEAFF. In nucleotides, the CDR3 is TGCGCCAGCACCGTTGGGGAAACAGGGTCGACGAACACTGAAGCTTTCTTT.

The rearrangement uses TRBV7-2 and TRBJ2-1, with D uncertain. Trimming took off 2 bases at V and 5 bases at J, with 7 bases between the two ends. The CDR3 has 13 residues. In germline, CDR1 is SGHTA, CDR2 FQGNSA. CDR3 loop: CASSLNIDNEQFF. The CDR3, as DNA: TGTGCCAGCAGCTTAAATATAGACAATGAGCAGTTCTTC.

This rearrangement joins TRBV2 to TRBJ1-2; D unresolved. Germline V gene sequence: CDR1 SNHLY, CDR2 FYNNEI. The CDR3 covers 14 residues. V dropped 3 bases and J dropped 4 bases, with 12 bases sitting between them. The CDR3 here is CASSDQSAVYGYTF. The CDR3, as DNA: TGTGCCAGCAGTGATCAGTCGGCGGTCTATGGCTACACCTTC.

The gene calls are TRBV10-3 and TRBJ2-7; the D is unclear. V was shortened by 9 bases and J by 5 bases, with 11 bases between the two germline ends. Germline CDR1 and CDR2: ENHRY and SYGVKD. The CDR3 is 11 residues long. CDR3 in amino acids: CAMRTDHEQYF. CDR3 nucleotide sequence: TGTGCCATGCGTACGGACCACGAGCAGTACTTC.